The rows below give T cell receptor beta chains drawn from one sample of a study of T cells in Graves' hyperthyroidism and ophthalmopathy. TCRdb reanalysed the multiplex PCR reads using MiXCR and keeps one entry per CDR3 protein. Here the sample spans under 500,000 distinct CDR3 sequences, roughly 13% being singletons. Sequencing input: blood. The receptor set was obtained from a man aged 50-60 years with Graves' ophthalmopathy. Each CDR3 is given with its conserved first and last residue. A D gene is named only where the DNA matches it firmly. Not every row has a clone size; where given, it reads once, few, many or a size class.

V	size	J	D	CDR3	DNA
TRBV11-3	many	TRBJ2-1	-	CASSSPGAKYYNEQFF	TGTGCCAGCAGCTCCCCGGGGGCAAAATACTACAATGAGCAGTTCTTC
TRBV10-3	few	TRBJ2-7	-	CAISSKSYEQYF	TGTGCCATCAGTTCAAAATCCTACGAGCAGTACTTC
TRBV12-3/TRBV12-4	few	TRBJ1-2	TRBD1	CASSSRGRQGMVSYTF	TGTGCCAGCAGTTCCCGTGGAAGACAGGGGATGGTGAGCTACACCTTC
TRBV18	many	TRBJ2-1	TRBD1	CASSRQGYNEQFF	TGTGCCAGCTCACGACAGGGCTACAATGAGCAGTTCTTC
TRBV12-3/TRBV12-4	-	TRBJ2-3	-	CASSLRSGIESDTQYF	TGTGCCAGCAGTCTCCGGTCAGGCATAGAGTCTGATACGCAGTATTTT
TRBV29-1	few	TRBJ2-1	-	CSVEDRVGRDEQFF	TGCAGCGTTGAAGATCGGGTGGGGCGGGATGAGCAGTTCTTC
TRBV20-1	few	TRBJ2-1	-	CSAWSWREQFF	TGCAGTGCCTGGTCTTGGCGGGAGCAGTTCTTC
TRBV28	few	TRBJ1-1	-	CASRTTGISTEAFF	TGTGCCAGCAGAACAACAGGGATAAGTACTGAAGCTTTCTTT
TRBV4-1	-	TRBJ1-5	-	CASSQKRGRNQPQHF	TGCGCCAGCAGCCAAAAGCGAGGGCGCAATCAGCCCCAGCATTTT
TRBV20-1	many	TRBJ1-5	-	CSASPSVGGAQPQHF	TGCAGTGCCAGCCCTAGCGTGGGTGGGGCCCAGCCCCAGCATTTT
TRBV15	many	TRBJ2-5	TRBD2	CATSRGERDLFILETQYF	TGTGCCACCAGCAGAGGGGAGCGGGACCTTTTCATCCTAGAGACCCAGTACTTC
TRBV27	many	TRBJ1-2	-	CASSYAGNYGYTF	TGTGCCAGCAGTTACGCAGGAAACTATGGCTACACCTTC
TRBV6-1	-	TRBJ2-1	-	CASKDPYNEQFF	TGTGCCAGCAAGGACCCCTACAATGAGCAGTTCTTC
TRBV30	many	TRBJ1-1	-	CAWRVDALEAFF	TGTGCCTGGAGGGTCGACGCCCTGGAAGCTTTCTTT
TRBV19	-	TRBJ2-7	-	CASSLGISSYEQYF	TGTGCCAGTAGTTTGGGGATAAGCTCCTACGAGCAGTACTTC
TRBV28	many	TRBJ2-5	TRBD2	CASSSGGVETQYF	TGTGCCAGCAGCTCGGGGGGGGTGGAGACCCAGTACTTC
TRBV25-1	few	TRBJ1-4	-	CASSESGGLFEKLFF	TGTGCCAGCAGTGAATCAGGAGGCTTATTTGAAAAACTGTTTTTT
TRBV15	once	TRBJ2-3	TRBD2	CATSPAGALDTQYF	TGTGCCACCAGCCCAGCGGGAGCATTAGATACGCAGTATTTT
TRBV2	many	TRBJ2-5	-	CASLGDAETQYF	TGTGCCAGTCTCGGGGACGCGGAGACCCAGTACTTC
TRBV24-1	-	TRBJ2-1	-	CATSDFGGNEQFF	TGTGCCACCAGTGATTTTGGAGGCAATGAGCAGTTCTTC
TRBV2	many	TRBJ1-4	-	CASRNSGTTNEKLFF	TGTGCCAGCAGGAACTCAGGGACTACTAATGAAAAACTGTTTTTT
TRBV18	many	TRBJ1-4	-	CASSLHRGRSEKLFF	TGTGCCAGCTCCCTTCATCGGGGGAGGAGTGAAAAACTGTTTTTT
TRBV18	few	TRBJ2-2	TRBD2	CASSPIWREWSGELFF	TGTGCCAGCTCACCCATTTGGCGGGAGTGGTCCGGGGAGCTGTTTTTT
TRBV11-3	many	TRBJ2-5	-	CASSPTWETETQYF	TGTGCCAGCAGCCCCACGTGGGAAACGGAGACCCAGTACTTC
TRBV7-9	many	TRBJ2-3	-	CASSSTRESTDTQYF	TGTGCCAGCAGCTCAACCCGGGAGAGCACAGATACGCAGTATTTT
TRBV30	many	TRBJ2-2	TRBD2	CACPGTSGSRNTGELFF	TGTGCCTGTCCCGGGACTAGCGGGAGCCGAAACACCGGGGAGCTGTTTTTT
TRBV5-1	many	TRBJ2-7	-	CASSLERFYEQYF	TGCGCCAGCAGCTTGGAGCGCTTCTACGAGCAGTACTTC
TRBV7-2	many	TRBJ2-2	TRBD2	CASSLVELARRADTGELFF	TGTGCCAGCAGCTTAGTTGAACTAGCGAGGAGGGCGGACACCGGGGAGCTGTTTTTT
TRBV20-1	few	TRBJ2-7	-	CSARGLRGTPTYEQYF	TGCAGTGCTAGAGGCCTGCGCGGGACACCCACCTACGAGCAGTACTTC
TRBV3-1	many	TRBJ1-3	-	CASSQGANSGNTIYF	TGTGCCAGCAGCCAAGGAGCTAACTCTGGAAACACCATATATTTT
TRBV10-1	many	TRBJ2-3	-	CASSDGGLGTDTQYF	TGCGCCAGCAGTGACGGAGGGCTGGGGACAGATACGCAGTATTTT
TRBV27	many	TRBJ2-1	TRBD2	CASTSWDSGRGSNEQFF	TGTGCCAGCACCTCCTGGGATAGCGGGAGAGGTAGTAATGAGCAGTTCTTC
TRBV5-4	-	TRBJ2-1	-	CASSLTESSYNEQFF	TGTGCCAGCAGCTTGACCGAGAGCTCCTACAATGAGCAGTTCTTC
TRBV27	-	TRBJ1-6	TRBD1	CASSPGQGHSPLHF	TGTGCCAGCAGCCCGGGACAGGGGCATTCACCCCTCCACTTT
TRBV7-9	many	TRBJ2-1	-	CASSFGGFDNEQFF	TGTGCCAGCAGCTTTGGGGGGTTCGATAATGAGCAGTTCTTC
TRBV28	-	TRBJ2-2	TRBD1	CASSHGQGFPDTGELFF	TGTGCCAGCAGTCACGGACAGGGGTTCCCAGACACCGGGGAGCTGTTTTTT
TRBV6-1	-	TRBJ2-1	-	CASSSTGLGDHEQFF	TGTGCCAGCAGTTCCACGGGACTTGGTGACCATGAGCAGTTCTTC
TRBV15	few	TRBJ2-1	-	CATSRAVSYNEQFF	TGTGCCACCAGCAGGGCGGTCTCCTACAATGAGCAGTTCTTC
TRBV3-1	many	TRBJ1-3	-	CASSLRGGSSSGNTIYF	TGTGCCAGCAGCCTAAGAGGGGGTTCGAGCTCTGGAAACACCATATATTTT
TRBV27	many	TRBJ1-1	TRBD1	CASSLSAGGFTEAFF	TGTGCCAGCAGTTTATCGGCAGGGGGTTTCACTGAAGCTTTCTTT
TRBV7-8	many	TRBJ2-1	-	CASSSRDGSYNEQFF	TGTGCCAGCAGCTCACGGGATGGTTCCTACAATGAGCAGTTCTTC
TRBV6-1	many	TRBJ2-1	TRBD2	CASSEALAGSLRDEQFF	TGTGCCAGCAGTGAAGCGCTAGCGGGAAGCCTACGGGATGAGCAGTTCTTC
TRBV15	few	TRBJ2-1	-	CATSRDFRYHEQFF	TGTGCCACCAGCAGAGATTTCCGATACCATGAGCAGTTCTTC
TRBV7-2	-	TRBJ2-3	-	CASSSGPSTDTQYF	TGTGCCAGCAGCTCCGGACCAAGCACAGATACGCAGTATTTT
TRBV5-4	-	TRBJ1-2	-	CASSRRTGARWGYTF	TGTGCCAGCAGCCGAAGAACCGGGGCCCGGTGGGGCTACACCTTC
TRBV3-1	few	TRBJ2-1	-	CASSRVKNEQFF	TGTGCCAGCAGCCGCGTAAAGAATGAGCAGTTCTTC
TRBV30	many	TRBJ2-5	-	CAWSKMGGQETQYF	TGTGCCTGGAGTAAAATGGGGGGCCAAGAGACCCAGTACTTC
TRBV11-1	once	TRBJ2-7	-	CASSLLPRSSYEQYF	TGTGCCAGCAGCTTACTGCCCCGGAGCTCCTACGAGCAGTACTTC
TRBV4-1	-	TRBJ2-3	-	CASSQMSGLLGDTQYF	TGCGCCAGCAGCCAGATGAGCGGGCTCCTCGGTGATACGCAGTATTTT
TRBV10-1	many	TRBJ2-5	TRBD1	CASSEGTGLAETQYF	TGCGCCAGCAGTGAAGGGACAGGGCTGGCAGAGACCCAGTACTTC
TRBV27	many	TRBJ1-5	TRBD1	CASSSRTGGQPQHF	TGTGCCAGCAGTTCCCGGACAGGGGGTCAGCCCCAGCATTTT
TRBV11-3	few	TRBJ2-6	-	CASSPGRRAFSSGANVLTF	TGTGCCAGCAGCCCGGGTCGGAGGGCGTTTAGCTCTGGGGCCAACGTCCTGACTTTC